These 4 T cell receptor beta chains were sequenced from one sample in a study of blood T cell repertoires in COVID-19. Clones were read by immunoSEQ multiplex PCR, and TCRdb kept only the in-frame ones, dropping some. The sample holds under 250,000 clones, 75% to 90% seen once. Sequencing used peripheral blood. Receptor source: a woman aged 70-85 years with active or convalescent COVID-19.

CDR3 amino acids: CASSPTGGSIETQYF. The CDR3 nucleotides are TGTGCCAGCTCACCAACAGGGGGATCGATAGAGACCCAGTACTTC. V is TRBV18 and J is TRBJ2-5, with 8 bases aligning to TRBD1. CDR3 length: 15 amino acids. Per the germline V gene, CDR1 is KGHSH and CDR2 is LQKENI. The trim removed 2 bases at V and 4 bases at J, leaving 6 bases unmatched.

V usage is TRBV20-1 and J usage is TRBJ2-3; D call uncertain. This CDR3 region has 12 residues. V was trimmed by 3 bases and J by 6 bases, leaving 10 bases between them. CDR1 DFQATT and CDR2 SNEGSKA come from the germline V gene (reference sequence). DNA of the CDR3: TGCAGTGCTAGTGGCGCCGGGGATACGCAGTATTTT. This gives the protein CSASGAGDTQYF.

The chain joins TRBV7-9 to TRBJ2-2; tentatively, D is TRBD1 (5 bases). Trimming stripped 3 bases from V and 0 bases from J, with 8 bases between. Per the germline V gene, CDR1 is SEHNR and CDR2 is FQNEAQ (reference sequence). CDR3 length equals 15 residues. The CDR3 is CASSFDSPNTGELFF. The CDR3 DNA reads as TGTGCCAGCAGCTTTGACAGTCCGAACACCGGGGAGCTGTTTTTT.

V gene TRBV3-1 (or the pseudogene TRBV3-2) combines with J gene TRBJ1-2; tentative D call: TRBD1 (5 bases). CDR3 length: 15 residues. The germline V gene has CDR1 LGHDT and CDR2 YNNKEL (reference sequence). The germline V and J ends were trimmed by 4 bases and 7 bases, with 19 bases remaining between them. This chain's CDR3 is CASSPCGQGARGYTF. In DNA, the CDR3 is TGTGCCAGCAGCCCTTGTGGCCAGGGCGCCCGTGGCTACACCTTC.